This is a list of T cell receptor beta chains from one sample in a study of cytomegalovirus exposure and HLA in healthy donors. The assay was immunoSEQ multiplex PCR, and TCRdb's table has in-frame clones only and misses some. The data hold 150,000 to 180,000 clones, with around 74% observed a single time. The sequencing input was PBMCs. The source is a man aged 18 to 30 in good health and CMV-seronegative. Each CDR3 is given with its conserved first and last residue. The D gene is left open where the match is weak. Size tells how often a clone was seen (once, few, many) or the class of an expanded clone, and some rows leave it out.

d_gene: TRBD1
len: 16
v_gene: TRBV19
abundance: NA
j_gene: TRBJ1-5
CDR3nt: TGTGCCAGTAGTATAGTAGGGGACAGGCGAAATCAGCCCCAGCATTTC
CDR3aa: CASSIVGDRRNQPQHF

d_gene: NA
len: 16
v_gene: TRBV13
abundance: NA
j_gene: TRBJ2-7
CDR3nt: TGTGCCAGCAGCTTAGGAGCCAGGGCCAATCCCTACGAGCAGTACTTC
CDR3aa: CASSLGARANPYEQYF

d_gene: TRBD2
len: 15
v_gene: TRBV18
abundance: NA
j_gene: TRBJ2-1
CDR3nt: TGTGCCAGCTCACCCACTAGCGGTACTTACAATGAGCAGTTCTTC
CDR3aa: CASSPTSGTYNEQFF

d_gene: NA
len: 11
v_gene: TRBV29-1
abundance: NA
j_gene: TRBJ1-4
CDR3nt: TGCAGCGGCGAGTATGATGAAAAACTGTTTTTT
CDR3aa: CSGEYDEKLFF

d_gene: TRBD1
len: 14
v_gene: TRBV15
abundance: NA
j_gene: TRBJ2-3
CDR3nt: TGTGCCACCAGCACAACAGGGGTGCCAGATACGCAGTATTTT
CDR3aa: CATSTTGVPDTQYF

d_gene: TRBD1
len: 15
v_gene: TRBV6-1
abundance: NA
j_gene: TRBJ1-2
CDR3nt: TGTGCCAGCAAGAAACAGGGGACCTCTAACTATGGCTACACCTTC
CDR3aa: CASKKQGTSNYGYTF

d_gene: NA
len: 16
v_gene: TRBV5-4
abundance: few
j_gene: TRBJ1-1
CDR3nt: TGTGCCAGCAGCTTGGGAGGGGGACGGACGAACACTGAAGCTTTCTTT
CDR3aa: CASSLGGGRTNTEAFF

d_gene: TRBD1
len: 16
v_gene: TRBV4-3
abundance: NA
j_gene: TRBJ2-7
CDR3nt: TGCGCCAGCAGCCAGGCAACAGGGGGAAGCTCCTACGAGCAGTACTTC
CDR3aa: CASSQATGGSSYEQYF

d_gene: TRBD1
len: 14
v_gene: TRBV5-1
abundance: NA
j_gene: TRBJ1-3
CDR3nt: TGCGCCAGCAGCCCAGGGACAGCTGGAAACACCATATATTTT
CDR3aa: CASSPGTAGNTIYF

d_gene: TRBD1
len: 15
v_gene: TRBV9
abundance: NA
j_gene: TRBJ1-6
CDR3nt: TGTGCCAGCAGCGCGCAGGGTCAGGGGGACTCACCCCTCCACTTT
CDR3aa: CASSAQGQGDSPLHF

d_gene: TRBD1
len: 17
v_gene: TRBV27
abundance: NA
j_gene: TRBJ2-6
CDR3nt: TGTGCCAGCAGTCATGACAGGGGCCACTCTGGGGCCAACGGCCTGACTTTC
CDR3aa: CASSHDRGHSGANGLTF

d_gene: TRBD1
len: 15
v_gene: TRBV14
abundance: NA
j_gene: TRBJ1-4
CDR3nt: TGTGCCAGCAGCCAGTACGGGACAGGGGCTGAAAAACTGTTTTTT
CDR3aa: CASSQYGTGAEKLFF

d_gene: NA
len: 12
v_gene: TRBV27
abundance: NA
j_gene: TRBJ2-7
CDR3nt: TGTGCCAGCAGCTACACCGGGGGCGAGCAGTACTTC
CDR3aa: CASSYTGGEQYF

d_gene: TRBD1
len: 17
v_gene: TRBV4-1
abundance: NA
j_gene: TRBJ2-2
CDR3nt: TGCGCCAGCAGCCAAGCAACCCCGGGACAGGGCACCGGGGAGCTGTTTTTT
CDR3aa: CASSQATPGQGTGELFF

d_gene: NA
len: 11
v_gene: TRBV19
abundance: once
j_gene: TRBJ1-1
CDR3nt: TGTGCCAGTAACATGGGGGGAGGAGCTTTCTTT
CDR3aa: CASNMGGGAFF

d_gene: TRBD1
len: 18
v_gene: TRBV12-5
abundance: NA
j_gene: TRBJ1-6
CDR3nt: TGTGCTAGTGACCTCAAGGCTACAGGGGGATTTTATAATTCACCCCTCCACTTT
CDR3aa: CASDLKATGGFYNSPLHF

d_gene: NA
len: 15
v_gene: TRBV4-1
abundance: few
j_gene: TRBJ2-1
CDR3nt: TGCGCCAGCAGCCGGAAGCTAACCTCAGGGGCCCTACTGTTCTTC
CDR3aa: CASSRKLTSGALLFF